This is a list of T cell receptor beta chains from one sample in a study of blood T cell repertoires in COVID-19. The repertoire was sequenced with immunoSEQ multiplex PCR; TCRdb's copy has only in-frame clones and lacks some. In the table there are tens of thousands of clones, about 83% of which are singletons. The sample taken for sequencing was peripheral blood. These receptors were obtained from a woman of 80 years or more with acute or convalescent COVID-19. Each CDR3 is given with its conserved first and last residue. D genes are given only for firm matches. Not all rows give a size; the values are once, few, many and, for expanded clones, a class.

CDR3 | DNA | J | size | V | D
CASSLLRTSGSLGYEQYF | TGTGCCAGCAGTTTATTAAGGACTAGCGGGAGTCTAGGGTACGAGCAGTACTTC | TRBJ2-7 | . | TRBV27 | TRBD2
CASSAGTGAFHEQYF | TGTGCCAGCAGCGCAGGGACAGGGGCGTTCCACGAGCAGTACTTC | TRBJ2-7 | . | TRBV5-4 | TRBD1
CATSGQVNTGELFF | TGTGCCACCAGTGGACAGGTCAACACCGGGGAGCTGTTTTTT | TRBJ2-2 | . | TRBV24-1 | .
CAISVEGRSDTQYF | TGTGCCATCAGTGTCGAGGGCCGATCAGATACGCAGTATTTT | TRBJ2-3 | . | TRBV10-3 | .
CASSGLTGELFF | TGTGCCAGCAGTGGTTTAACCGGGGAGCTGTTTTTT | TRBJ2-2 | . | TRBV2 | .
CASSLDETGKTNEQFF | TGTGCCAGCAGCTTAGACGAGACAGGGAAGACCAATGAGCAGTTCTTC | TRBJ2-1 | . | TRBV7-2 | TRBD1
CASSVGQDPYGYTF | TGTGCCAGCAGCGTTGGACAGGACCCGTATGGCTACACCTTC | TRBJ1-2 | . | TRBV9 | TRBD1
CATSDSLFTDTQYF | TGTGCCACCAGTGATTCCCTCTTCACAGATACGCAGTATTTT | TRBJ2-3 | . | TRBV24-1 | .
CASIEQGADTQYF | TGCGCCAGCATAGAACAGGGGGCAGATACGCAGTATTTT | TRBJ2-3 | . | TRBV5-1 | TRBD1
CASSPPSGLAKNIQYF | TGTGCCAGCAGTCCCCCTAGCGGCCTAGCCAAAAACATTCAGTACTTC | TRBJ2-4 | once | TRBV28 | TRBD2
CASSLGRQGSYEQYF | TGTGCCAGCAGCTTAGGCCGTCAGGGTTCCTACGAGCAGTACTTC | TRBJ2-7 | . | TRBV13 | .
CASSQRGQSYQYF | TGTGCCAGCAGTCAACGAGGCCAAAGCTACCAGTACTTC | TRBJ2-5 | . | TRBV6-5 | .
CASSSLQGGGQYF | TGTGCCAGCAGCTCGTTACAGGGTGGCGGGCAGTACTTC | TRBJ2-7 | once | TRBV5-5 | .
CATAPSGRTEAFF | TGTGCCACCGCTCCCTCAGGGCGGACTGAAGCTTTCTTT | TRBJ1-1 | . | TRBV15 | .
CASSLERGYTEAFF | TGCGCCAGCAGCTTGGAGAGAGGATACACTGAAGCTTTCTTT | TRBJ1-1 | few | TRBV5-1 | .
CASTVGLSYAEAFF | TGTGCCAGTACGGTGGGACTCTCTTACGCTGAAGCTTTCTTT | TRBJ1-1 | . | TRBV6-5 | .
CASSLGAGPARADTQYF | TGTGCCAGCAGCCTGGGTGCGGGTCCGGCCCGCGCAGATACGCAGTATTTT | TRBJ2-3 | . | TRBV5-6 | .
CASSSLYGYTF | TGTGCCAGCAGTTCACTCTATGGCTACACCTTC | TRBJ1-2 | . | TRBV28 | .
CASSNATLRQYF | TGTGCCAGCAGCAACGCCACCCTAAGGCAGTACTTC | TRBJ2-7 | . | TRBV21-1 | .
CASVLGGTDYNEQFF | TGCGCCAGCGTTCTAGGCGGGACGGACTACAATGAGCAGTTCTTC | TRBJ2-1 | few | TRBV5-1 | .
CASSQVEVQETQYF | TGCGCCAGCAGCCAAGTAGAAGTTCAAGAGACCCAGTACTTC | TRBJ2-5 | . | TRBV4-1 | .
CASSLGTSGTSYTQYF | TGTGCCAGCAGCCTAGGGACTAGCGGGACGTCTTATACGCAGTATTTT | TRBJ2-3 | . | TRBV14 | TRBD2
CASSLTSGTDTQYF | TGTGCCAGCAGCCTTACTAGCGGCACAGATACGCAGTATTTT | TRBJ2-3 | . | TRBV3-1/TRBV3-2 | TRBD2
CASSPNADISPLHF | TGTGCCAGCTCACCAAATGCAGATATTTCACCCCTCCACTTT | TRBJ1-6 | once | TRBV18 | .
CASSQERPSTQETQYF | TGTGCCAGCAGCCAAGAGCGGCCCAGCACCCAAGAGACCCAGTACTTC | TRBJ2-5 | . | TRBV3-1/TRBV3-2 | .
CASQAGGNTEAFF | TGTGCCAGCCAAGCAGGAGGGAACACTGAAGCTTTCTTT | TRBJ1-1 | . | TRBV6-5 | .
CASSDNGGVSYNEQFF | TGTGCCAGCAGTGACAACGGGGGGGTGTCCTACAATGAGCAGTTCTTC | TRBJ2-1 | . | TRBV6-4 | TRBD2